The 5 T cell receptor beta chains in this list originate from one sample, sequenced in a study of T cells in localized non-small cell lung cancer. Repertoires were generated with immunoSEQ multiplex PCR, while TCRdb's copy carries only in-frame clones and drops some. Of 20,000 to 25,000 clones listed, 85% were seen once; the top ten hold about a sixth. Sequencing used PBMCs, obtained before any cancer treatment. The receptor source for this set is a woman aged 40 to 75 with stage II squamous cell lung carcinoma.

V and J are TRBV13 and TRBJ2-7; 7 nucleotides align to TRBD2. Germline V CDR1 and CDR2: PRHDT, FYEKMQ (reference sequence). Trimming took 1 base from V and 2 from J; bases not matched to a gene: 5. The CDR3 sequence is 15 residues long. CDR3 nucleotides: TGTGCCAGCAGCTTAGCGGCTAGCGGAACCTACGAGCAGTACTTC. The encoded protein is CASSLAASGTYEQYF.

As DNA, the CDR3 is TGTGCCAGCAGCTTGACAGGGCTACGTGGCTACACCTTC. Translating gives CASSLTGLRGYTF. The chain has TRBV11-3 and TRBJ1-2, with TRBD1 matching 7 bases. The CDR3 spans 13 residues. Looked up from germline, CDR1 is SGHNT and CDR2 is YENEEA. V lost 3 bases to trimming and J lost 7 bases; unmatched junction nucleotides: 5.

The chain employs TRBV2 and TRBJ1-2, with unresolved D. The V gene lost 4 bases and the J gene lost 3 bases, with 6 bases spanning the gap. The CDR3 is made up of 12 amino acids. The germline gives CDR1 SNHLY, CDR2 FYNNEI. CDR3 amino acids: CASSVGYYGYTF. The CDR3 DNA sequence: TGTGCCAGCAGTGTAGGGTACTATGGCTACACCTTC.

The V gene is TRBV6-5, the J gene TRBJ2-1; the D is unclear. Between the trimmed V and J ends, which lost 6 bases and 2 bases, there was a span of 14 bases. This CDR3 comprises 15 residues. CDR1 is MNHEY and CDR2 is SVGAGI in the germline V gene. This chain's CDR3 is CASSPDSLPYNEQFF. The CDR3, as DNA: TGTGCCAGCAGCCCCGACTCGCTCCCCTACAATGAGCAGTTCTTC.

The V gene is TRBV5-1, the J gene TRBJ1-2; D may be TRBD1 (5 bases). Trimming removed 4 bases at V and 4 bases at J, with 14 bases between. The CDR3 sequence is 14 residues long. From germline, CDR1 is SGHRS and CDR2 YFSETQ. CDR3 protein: CASSTEGTAYGYTF. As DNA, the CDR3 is TGCGCCAGCAGCACCGAAGGGACGGCCTATGGCTACACCTTC.